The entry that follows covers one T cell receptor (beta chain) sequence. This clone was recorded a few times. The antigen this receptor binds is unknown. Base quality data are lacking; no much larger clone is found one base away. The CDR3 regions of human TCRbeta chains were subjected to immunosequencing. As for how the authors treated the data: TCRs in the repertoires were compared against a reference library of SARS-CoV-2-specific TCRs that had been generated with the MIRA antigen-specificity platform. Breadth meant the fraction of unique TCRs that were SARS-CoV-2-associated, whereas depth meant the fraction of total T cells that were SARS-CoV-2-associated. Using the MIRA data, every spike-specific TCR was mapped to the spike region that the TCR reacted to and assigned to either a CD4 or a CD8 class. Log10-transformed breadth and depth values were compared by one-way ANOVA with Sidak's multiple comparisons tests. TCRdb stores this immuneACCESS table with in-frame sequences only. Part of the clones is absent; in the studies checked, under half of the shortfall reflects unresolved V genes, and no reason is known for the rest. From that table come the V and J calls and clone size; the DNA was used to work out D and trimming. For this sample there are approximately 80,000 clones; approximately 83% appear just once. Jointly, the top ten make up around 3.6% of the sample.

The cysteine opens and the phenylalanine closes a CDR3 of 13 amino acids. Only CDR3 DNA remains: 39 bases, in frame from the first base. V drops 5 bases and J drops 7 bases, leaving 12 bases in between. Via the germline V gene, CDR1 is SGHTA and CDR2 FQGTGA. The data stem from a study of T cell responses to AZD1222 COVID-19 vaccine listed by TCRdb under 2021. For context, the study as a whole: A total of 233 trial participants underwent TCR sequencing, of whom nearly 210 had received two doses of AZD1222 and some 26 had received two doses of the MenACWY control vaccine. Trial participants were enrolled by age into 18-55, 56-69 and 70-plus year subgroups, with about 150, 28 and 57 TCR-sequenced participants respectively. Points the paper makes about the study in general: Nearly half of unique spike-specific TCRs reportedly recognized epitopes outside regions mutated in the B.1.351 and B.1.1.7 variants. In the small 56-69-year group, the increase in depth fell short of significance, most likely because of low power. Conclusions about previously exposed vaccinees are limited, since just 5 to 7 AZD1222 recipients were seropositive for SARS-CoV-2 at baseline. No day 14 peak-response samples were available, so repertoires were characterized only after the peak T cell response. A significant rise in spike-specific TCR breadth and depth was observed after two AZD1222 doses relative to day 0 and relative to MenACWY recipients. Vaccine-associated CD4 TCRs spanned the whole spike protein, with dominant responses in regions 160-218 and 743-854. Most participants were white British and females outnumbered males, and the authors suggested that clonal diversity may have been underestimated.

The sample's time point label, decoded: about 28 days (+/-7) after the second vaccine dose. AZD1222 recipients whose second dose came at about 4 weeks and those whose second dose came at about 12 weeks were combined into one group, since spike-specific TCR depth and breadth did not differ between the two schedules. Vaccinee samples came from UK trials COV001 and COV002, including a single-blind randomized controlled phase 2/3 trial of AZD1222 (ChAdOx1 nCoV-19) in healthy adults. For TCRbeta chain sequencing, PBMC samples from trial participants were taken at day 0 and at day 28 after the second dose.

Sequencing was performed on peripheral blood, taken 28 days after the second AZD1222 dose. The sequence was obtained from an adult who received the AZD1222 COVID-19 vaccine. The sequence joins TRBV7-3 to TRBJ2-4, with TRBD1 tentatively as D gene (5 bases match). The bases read TGTGCCAGCAGCCTCTCAGGGTTTAACATTCAGTACTTC. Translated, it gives CASSLSGFNIQYF.